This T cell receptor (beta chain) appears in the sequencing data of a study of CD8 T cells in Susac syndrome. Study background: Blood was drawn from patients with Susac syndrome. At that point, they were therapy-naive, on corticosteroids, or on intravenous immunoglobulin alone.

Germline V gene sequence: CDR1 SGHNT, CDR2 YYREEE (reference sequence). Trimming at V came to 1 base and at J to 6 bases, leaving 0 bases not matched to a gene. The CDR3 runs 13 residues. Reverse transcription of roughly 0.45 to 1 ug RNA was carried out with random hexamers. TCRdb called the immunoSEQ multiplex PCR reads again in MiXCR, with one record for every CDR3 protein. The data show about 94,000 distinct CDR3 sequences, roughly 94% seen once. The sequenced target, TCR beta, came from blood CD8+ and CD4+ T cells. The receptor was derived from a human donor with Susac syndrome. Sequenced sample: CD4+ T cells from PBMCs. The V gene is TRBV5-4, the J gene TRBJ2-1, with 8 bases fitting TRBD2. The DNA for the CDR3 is TGTGCCAGCAGCTTGACTAGCGGCAATGAGCAGTTCTTC. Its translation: CASSLTSGNEQFF.